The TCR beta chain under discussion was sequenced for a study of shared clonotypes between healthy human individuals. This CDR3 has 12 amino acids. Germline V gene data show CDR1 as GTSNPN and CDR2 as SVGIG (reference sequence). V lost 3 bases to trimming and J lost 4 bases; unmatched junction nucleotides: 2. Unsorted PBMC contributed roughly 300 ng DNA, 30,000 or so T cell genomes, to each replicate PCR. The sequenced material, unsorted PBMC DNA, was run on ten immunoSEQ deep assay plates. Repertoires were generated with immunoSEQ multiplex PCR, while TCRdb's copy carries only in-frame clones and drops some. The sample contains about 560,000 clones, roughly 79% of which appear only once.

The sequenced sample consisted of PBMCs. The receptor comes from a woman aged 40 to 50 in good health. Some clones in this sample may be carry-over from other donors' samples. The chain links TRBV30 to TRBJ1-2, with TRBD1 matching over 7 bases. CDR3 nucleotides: TGTGCCTGGAGCAGGGGGACCTATGGCTACACCTTC. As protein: CAWSRGTYGYTF.